This note documents a single T cell receptor (beta chain) sequence. The antigen remains unidentified. One end of the junction varies from germline; a read error may be responsible. Amplified TCR beta CDR3 regions came from RNA transcripts. The TCR CDR3 was amplified in a first-round RT-PCR using the HTBI primer set. TCRdb called the multiplex PCR reads again in MiXCR, with one record for every CDR3 protein. The table lists 200,000 to 250,000 distinct CDR3 sequences, 15% to 20% of them singletons. The data originate from a study of T cells in Graves' hyperthyroidism and ophthalmopathy. Background on the study: Peripheral blood was obtained at initial diagnosis, preceding any treatment.

General observations from the study: A model built on 13 V-J features separated ophthalmopathy from stable hyperthyroidism.

Germline V gives CDR1 SGHRS, CDR2 YFSETQ. This CDR3 is 12 amino acids long. The TCR originated in a man aged 50-60 years with Graves' hyperthyroidism. This chain links TRBV5-1 with TRBJ2-5; D is possibly TRBD1 (5 bases). Sequencing was performed on blood. CDR3 nucleotides: TGTGCCAGCAGCAAGAACAGGGAGACCCAGTACTTC. Translating gives CASSKNRETQYF.